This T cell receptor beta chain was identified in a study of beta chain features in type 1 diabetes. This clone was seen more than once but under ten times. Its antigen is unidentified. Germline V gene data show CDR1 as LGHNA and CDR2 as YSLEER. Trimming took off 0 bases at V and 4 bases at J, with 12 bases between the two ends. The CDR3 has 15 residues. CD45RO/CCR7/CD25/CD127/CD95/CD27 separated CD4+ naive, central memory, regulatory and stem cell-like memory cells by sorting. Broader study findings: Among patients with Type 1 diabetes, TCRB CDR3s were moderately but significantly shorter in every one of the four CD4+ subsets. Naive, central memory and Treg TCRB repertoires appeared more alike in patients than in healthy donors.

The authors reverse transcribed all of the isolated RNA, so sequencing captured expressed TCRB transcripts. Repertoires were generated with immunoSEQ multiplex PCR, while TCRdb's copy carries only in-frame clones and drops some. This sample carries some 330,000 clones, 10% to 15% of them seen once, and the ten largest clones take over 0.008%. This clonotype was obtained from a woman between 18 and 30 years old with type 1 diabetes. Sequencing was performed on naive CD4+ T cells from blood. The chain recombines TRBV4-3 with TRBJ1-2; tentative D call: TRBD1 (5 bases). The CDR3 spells CASSQDGTGSYGYTF. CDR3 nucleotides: TGCGCCAGCAGCCAAGATGGGACTGGGTCCTATGGCTACACCTTC.